These T cell receptor beta chains were read from a single sample in a study of blood T cell repertoires in COVID-19. Using immunoSEQ multiplex PCR, the repertoire was profiled, and TCRdb retains in-frame clones only, with some absent. The sample carries about 98,000 clones, 81% recorded once. The material sequenced was peripheral blood. These receptor sequences come from a woman over 75 with acute or convalescent COVID-19. The CDR3 runs from the conserved cysteine through the conserved F or W. D genes are given only for firm matches. Size tells how often a clone was seen (once, few, many) or the class of an expanded clone, and some rows leave it out.

TRBD1,TRBJ1-2,TRBV5-6,.,TGTGCCAGCAGCTTCTTGGGACAGGCTACTCGAAGCGGAGGGGGCTACACCTTC,CASSFLGQATRSGGGYTF
.,TRBJ2-7,TRBV5-5,.,TGTGCCAGCAGCTTGGCCGGGATAAACTACGAGCAGTACTTC,CASSLAGINYEQYF
.,TRBJ2-5,TRBV6-6,.,TGTGCCAGCAGCCTCGGCCCCACCGGGGAAACCCAGTACTTC,CASSLGPTGETQYF
TRBD1,TRBJ1-2,TRBV5-4,.,TGTGCCAGCAGGCCAACCGGCGGGCAGGGGGTACGTGGCTACACCTTC,CASRPTGGQGVRGYTF
TRBD1,TRBJ1-1,TRBV4-2,.,TGTGCCAGCAGCTCGGGACAGGGGGCTAAGGGCACTGAAGCTTTCTTT,CASSSGQGAKGTEAFF
.,TRBJ2-3,TRBV5-1,.,TGCGCCAGCAGCTTGGCCGGGGGGCCGAGAACAGATACGCAGTATTTT,CASSLAGGPRTDTQYF
.,TRBJ1-4,TRBV5-1,.,TGCGCCAGCAGCTTGGCACAGGGTGGTGGAAAACTGTTTTTT,CASSLAQGGGKLFF
.,TRBJ2-7,TRBV30,.,TGTGCCTGGAGCAGGGTCGGCAATGAGCAGTACTTC,CAWSRVGNEQYF
.,TRBJ2-5,TRBV5-5,once,TGTGCCAGCAGCACCGGAGTTTTGGAGACCCAGTACTTC,CASSTGVLETQYF
.,TRBJ1-3,TRBV3-1/TRBV3-2,.,TGTGCCAGCAGCCAAGATCCCGCAGGTTCGAGCTCTGGAAACACCATATATTTT,CASSQDPAGSSSGNTIYF
.,TRBJ1-1,TRBV6-6,.,TGTGCCAGCAGTTACTCACGAGAGACTGAAGCTTTCTTT,CASSYSRETEAFF
TRBD1,TRBJ1-1,TRBV7-2,.,TGTGCCAGCAGCTGGGACAGGGGGGACACTGAAGCTTTCTTT,CASSWDRGDTEAFF
.,TRBJ1-1,TRBV29-1,.,TGCAGCGTTGAAGAACAGATGAACACTGAAGCTTTCTTT,CSVEEQMNTEAFF
TRBD1,TRBJ1-4,TRBV2,.,TGTGCCATAAAGGGGGCGTTGGGAAAACTGTTTTTT,CAIKGALGKLFF
TRBD2,TRBJ2-7,TRBV27,.,TGTGCCAGCAGTCGGACTAGCGGGGGCCCCTCCTACGAGCAGTACTTC,CASSRTSGGPSYEQYF
.,TRBJ2-2,TRBV27,.,TGTGCCAGCAGTTTATTTTCTGACACCGGGGAGCTGTTTTTT,CASSLFSDTGELFF
TRBD1,TRBJ1-5,TRBV6-5,.,TGTGCCAGCAGTCGGGGACAGATCAATCAGCCCCAGCATTTT,CASSRGQINQPQHF
.,TRBJ1-1,TRBV28,few,TGTGCCAGCAGTTTTGTCCGTCCGGGGAGCACTGAAGCTTTCTTT,CASSFVRPGSTEAFF
TRBD1,TRBJ1-2,TRBV5-8,.,TGTGCCAGCAGCACCCGACAGGGTATCTATGGCTACACCTTC,CASSTRQGIYGYTF
TRBD1,TRBJ1-2,TRBV7-2,.,TGTGCCAGCAGGGGACAGGGGGCAGATGGCTACACCTTC,CASRGQGADGYTF
.,TRBJ1-2,TRBV6-6,.,TGTGCCAGCAGCCCGACGCGGGGGGGATTTCCCACCTTC,CASSPTRGGFPTF
.,TRBJ2-7,TRBV11-2,.,TGTGCCAGCAGCTTAGATCTGGGGGGTTACGAGCAGTACTTC,CASSLDLGGYEQYF
.,TRBJ2-3,TRBV30,few,TGTGCCTGGAGTGAAGTCCTCGGACAAGAGACGCAGTATTTT,CAWSEVLGQETQYF
TRBD2,TRBJ2-3,TRBV28,.,TGTGCCAGCAGTTTGGTAGCGGGGGCCATCACAGATACGCAGTATTTT,CASSLVAGAITDTQYF
TRBD1,TRBJ1-1,TRBV6-5,.,TGTGCCAGCAGTTATCACTCCGCTGACAGGGCCACTGAAGCTTTCTTT,CASSYHSADRATEAFF
.,TRBJ1-2,TRBV7-2,.,TGTGCCAGCAGCTTAGAACACAGGGCCTATGGCTACACCTTC,CASSLEHRAYGYTF
TRBD1,TRBJ2-1,TRBV6-5,.,TGTGCCAGCAGTTATGAACGGACAGGGAACAATGAGCAGTTCTTC,CASSYERTGNNEQFF
TRBD1,TRBJ1-2,TRBV3-1/TRBV3-2,.,TGTGCCAGCAGCGGGGACAGGGGAGTGGCTGGCTACACCTTC,CASSGDRGVAGYTF
.,TRBJ1-1,TRBV3-1/TRBV3-2,.,TGTGCCAGCAGCCAAGATGTAGGGGACACTGAAGCTTTCTTT,CASSQDVGDTEAFF
.,TRBJ1-5,TRBV19,.,TGTGCCAGTAGTATAGGGGCACCCAGCAATCAGCCCCAGCATTTT,CASSIGAPSNQPQHF
TRBD1,TRBJ1-6,TRBV28,.,TGTGCCAGCAGCCCGGACAGGGCCGGGTTCCCCTATAATTCACCCCTCCACTTT,CASSPDRAGFPYNSPLHF
.,TRBJ1-1,TRBV4-3,.,TGCGCCAGCAGCACCCGGTCGAACACTGAAGCTTTCTTT,CASSTRSNTEAFF
.,TRBJ2-3,TRBV6-2/TRBV6-3,.,TGTGCCAGCAGTCGGAGTGGTGGGCAGTATTTT,CASSRSGGQYF
.,TRBJ1-4,TRBV9,.,TGTGCCAGCAGCCCCACAGGGACGGGGAACTTTGAAAAACTGTTTTTT,CASSPTGTGNFEKLFF
.,TRBJ1-2,TRBV5-4,once,TGTGCCAGCAGCGTGGACACCAACTATGGCTACACCTTC,CASSVDTNYGYTF
.,TRBJ1-1,TRBV18,once,TGTGCCAGCTCACCATTACAGGGTACAAACACTGAAGCTTTCTTT,CASSPLQGTNTEAFF
.,TRBJ2-2,TRBV12-3/TRBV12-4,.,TGTGCCAGCAGCCTCAACACCGGGGAGCTGTTTTTT,CASSLNTGELFF
.,TRBJ1-2,TRBV28,.,TGTGCCAGCAGTTTTCGGGAGGGTTATGGCTACACCTTC,CASSFREGYGYTF
TRBD2,TRBJ2-1,TRBV28,.,TGTGCCAGCAGTCCGGTTAGGCGGGGGAGCTCCTACAATGAGCAGTTCTTC,CASSPVRRGSSYNEQFF
TRBD1,TRBJ1-4,TRBV12-5,.,TGTGCTAGTGGTTTCAAGGGACAGGGGGTAGGGGGTAGTGAAAAACTGTTTTTT,CASGFKGQGVGGSEKLFF
.,TRBJ1-3,TRBV5-1,.,TGCGCCAGCAGCTTGGATGCTAGCTCTGGAAACACCATATATTTT,CASSLDASSGNTIYF
.,TRBJ2-7,TRBV11-1,.,TGTGCCAGCAGCTTAGATGTAGGAGAGGGCTACGAGCAGTACTTC,CASSLDVGEGYEQYF
.,TRBJ2-5,TRBV6-5,.,TGTGCCAGCAGTCACGCTAATGATCTAGCGGAGACCCAGTACTTC,CASSHANDLAETQYF
.,TRBJ1-5,TRBV7-2,.,TGTGCCAGCAGCCCCGACAGGTCGGAGCCCCAGCATTTT,CASSPDRSEPQHF
TRBD2,TRBJ2-5,TRBV7-2,.,TGTGCCAGCAGCTTAGTGGTGTTAGCGGGGGGGCCGTTTAAAGGGACCCAGTACTTC,CASSLVVLAGGPFKGTQYF
TRBD2,TRBJ2-3,TRBV4-3,.,TGCGCCAGCAGCCAAGGCCTGGGCGGGGGGGGACTAACAGATACGCAGTATTTT,CASSQGLGGGGLTDTQYF
.,TRBJ1-1,TRBV19,.,TGTGCCAGTACAACACGCCTAGGGCAGATCGGGAGGAACACTGAAGCTTTCTTT,CASTTRLGQIGRNTEAFF
TRBD2,TRBJ2-5,TRBV12-5,.,TGTGCTAGTGGTTTGGGTAGCGGGGAAGAGACCCAGTACTTC,CASGLGSGEETQYF
.,TRBJ1-6,TRBV2,.,TGTGCCAGCAGTGAAGCGTCGACAGCCAATTCACCCCTCCACTTT,CASSEASTANSPLHF
TRBD1,TRBJ2-3,TRBV19,.,TGTGCCAGTAGTAAGGGGACAGGGAAGAACACAGATACGCAGTATTTT,CASSKGTGKNTDTQYF
.,TRBJ1-2,TRBV7-8,.,TGTGCCAGCAGCCCGCGGGGGGACTATGGCTACACCTTC,CASSPRGDYGYTF